The rows below give T cell receptor beta chains drawn from one sample of a study of blood T cell repertoires in COVID-19. Assay: immunoSEQ multiplex PCR; the TCRdb copy retains only in-frame clones and omits some. The table lists about 250,000 clones, 60% to 75% of them singletons, with 3.3% in the top ten. Sequences were obtained from peripheral blood. Receptors were obtained from a woman of 80 years or more with acute or convalescent COVID-19. The conserved cysteine and the conserved F or W are not part of the CDR3 here. Fields, in order: V gene, CDR3 protein.

TRBV2 ASGTQGLIGYGYT
TRBV4-3 ASSQGVTDTQY
TRBV11-2 ASSLADRGAITDTQY
TRBV4-1 ASSQGFARGTGNTIY
TRBV6-2/TRBV6-3 ASSFGQVSYEQY
TRBV7-2 ASSLANGGTIY
TRBV30 AWRGRQGVPWKDSPLH
TRBV5-1 ASSYGTGVYGYT
TRBV3-1/TRBV3-2 ASSQIRGNTEAF
TRBV6-2/TRBV6-3 ASRYQGAGANVLT
TRBV20-1 SASRVQGDYSNQPQH
TRBV10-3 AISESQGQGYEQY
TRBV2 ASSEGWGGTGELF
TRBV4-1 ASSQDHAADTQY
TRBV25-1 ASSDSGGLETQY
TRBV11-2 ASSLERLAVYNEQF
TRBV18 ASSPFEGTGNTGELF
TRBV30 AWSVNIGGTQY
TRBV6-1 ASSEGYRRQETQY
TRBV15 ATSRGAGQGEAF
TRBV10-2 ASSEQGGQPQH
TRBV5-5 ASSLGGGANVLT
TRBV18 ASSPERDSNSPLH
TRBV4-1 ASSHPEGSGQLGETQY
TRBV2 ASSPGGLYEQY
TRBV7-6 ASSQPGLGQETQY
TRBV6-4 ASLQGKYEQY
TRBV6-5 ASSRYSGNTIY
TRBV7-2 ASSLVGGRGAF
TRBV6-1 ASSDSGGRINEQF